This note documents a single T cell receptor beta chain sequence. These data originate in a study of T cell changes during pregnancy in multiple sclerosis. TCRdb's copy holds only in-frame clones and misses some; the assay was immunoSEQ multiplex PCR. Of fewer than 150,000 clones listed, 90% to 98% are singletons. Germline assignment: CDR1 LGHNA and CDR2 YSLEER. This CDR3 is 13 amino acids long. V gave up 4 bases and J gave up 3 bases, with 7 bases separating them. The material was peripheral blood, obtained after pregnancy. The chain couples TRBV4-3 to TRBJ2-1; D may be TRBD2 (5 bases). The receptor was isolated from a female donor with multiple sclerosis, enrolled in a pregnancy study. CDR3 sequence (DNA): TGCGCCAGCAGCCTCCGGGACTACAATGAGCAGTTCTTC. Its translation: CASSLRDYNEQFF.